These 29 T cell receptor beta chains were sequenced from one sample in a study of T-cell reconstitution after alpha-beta-depleted transplantation in children. TCRbeta library preparation incorporated unique molecular identifiers. TCRdb ran MiXCR on the PCR reads and lists one entry per CDR3 protein. The sample lists 500,000 to 650,000 distinct CDR3 sequences; roughly 13% were seen once. Sequencing was performed on PBMCs, mostly from graft donor cells, taken 360 days after TCRalphabeta/CD19-depleted stem cell transplant. The receptors were sampled from a male patient aged 10-17 years who had a stem cell transplant for acute myeloid leukemia, so the T cells may come from the graft donor.

This clonotype was detected many times. The CDR3 spells CSAGPQGSAYEQYF. CDR3 nucleotide sequence: TGCAGTGCTGGGCCTCAGGGGTCTGCCTACGAGCAGTACTTC. The rearrangement uses TRBV20-1 and TRBJ2-7; D may be TRBD1 (6 bases). Germline V gene lookup returns CDR1 DFQATT and CDR2 SNEGSKA (reference sequence). With 5 bases removed from V and 2 bases from J, the gap between germline ends came to 16 bases. The CDR3 length is 14 residues.

At least ten counts were recorded for this clonotype. The gene calls are TRBV28 and TRBJ2-3; 8 nucleotides line up with TRBD2. There are 19 residues in the CDR3. The germline V gene encodes CDR1 MDHEN and CDR2 SYDVKM. V lost 4 bases, J lost 3 bases, and 18 bases stayed unmatched. CDR3 nucleotides: TGTGCCAGCAGTTCCACCCTAGGAACTAGCGGACCGCCGACAGATACGCAGTATTTT. Protein: CASSSTLGTSGPPTDTQYF.

This clonotype was observed a handful of times. This rearrangement joins TRBV20-1 to TRBJ2-7; TRBD1 agrees at 11 bases. Germline lookup yields CDR1 DFQATT and CDR2 SNEGSKA (reference sequence). This CDR3 contains 17 residues. Trimming at V came to 0 bases and at J to 0 bases, leaving 7 bases not matched to a gene. The CDR3: CSARDEDRGPVSYEQYF. As DNA, the CDR3 is TGCAGTGCTAGAGATGAGGACAGGGGGCCCGTCTCCTACGAGCAGTACTTC.

CDR3 sequence: CASSYNAALNTEAFF. CDR3 sequence (DNA): TGTGCCAGCAGTTATAACGCAGCCTTGAACACTGAAGCTTTCTTT. The genes are TRBV6-2 or TRBV6-3 and TRBJ1-1; no clear D gene. CDR3 length equals 15 residues. Trimming cost V 3 bases and J 0 bases, with 11 bases left between them. The V gene's germline CDR1 is MNHEY and CDR2 SVGEGT.

In this sample, this clonotype turned up a few times. V and J are TRBV10-3 and TRBJ2-5; TRBD2 aligns across 7 bases. The CDR3 covers 17 residues. V was pared by 3 bases and J by 4 bases, with 14 bases of the junction left unmatched. The V gene's germline CDR1 is ENHRY and CDR2 SYGVKD. CDR3: CAISELWREGLRETQYF. As DNA, the CDR3 is TGTGCCATCAGTGAATTATGGAGGGAGGGCCTCCGAGAGACCCAGTACTTC.

This clonotype has only a few counts. One junction end disagrees with the germline gene, perhaps due to a read error. The chain uses TRBV28 and TRBJ2-2; D possibly corresponds to TRBD2 (5 bases). There are 14 residues in the CDR3. Looked up from germline, CDR1 is MDHEN and CDR2 is SYDVKM. The CDR3 region is CASIRGGNTGELFF. For the CDR3, the DNA is TGCGCCAGCATACGAGGAGGGAACACCGGGGAGCTGTTTTTT.

This clonotype was seen more than once but under ten times. A much bigger clone sits one base away, suggesting this may be a read error. The V gene is TRBV6-5, the J gene TRBJ1-1, with no clear D. The CDR3 extends over 14 amino acids. Germline CDR1 reads MNHEY; CDR2 reads SVGAGI. V lost 2 bases and J 1 base, leaving 8 bases between the germline ends. CDR3 sequence: CASSYRAGNTEAFF. The CDR3, as DNA: TGTGCCAGCAGTTACCGGGCAGGGAACACTGAAGCTTTCTTT.

In regard to this clonotype: This CDR3 is missing its conserved last phenylalanine or tryptophan, likely due to a read error. The V and J genes are TRBV12-5 and TRBJ1-1; 7 bases are shared with TRBD1. Germline V gene data show CDR1 as LGHNT and CDR2 as FRNRAP. This CDR3 is 12 amino acids long. J gave up 7 bases and V 1 base, and 0 bases lay outside the gene matches. CDR3 in amino acids: CASGLGQGEAFY. The CDR3 bases are TGTGCTAGTGGTTTGGGACAGGGTGAAGCTTTCTAT.

This clonotype was counted at least ten times. The chain carries TRBV7-9 and TRBJ2-7; 7 nucleotides agree with TRBD1. The CDR3 runs to 14 residues. CDR1 and CDR2 (germline): SEHNR, FQNEAQ (reference sequence). With 5 bases clipped from V and 2 bases from J, the junction kept 6 bases outside the gene matches. This chain's CDR3 is CASSPGDRAYEQYF. The CDR3 DNA is TGTGCCAGCAGCCCTGGTGACAGGGCCTACGAGCAGTACTTC.

Here the CDR3 DNA reads TGCAGTGCTCGGGACTGGACTAGCACGGAGACCCAGTACTTC. It specifies CSARDWTSTETQYF. This rearrangement joins TRBV20-1 to TRBJ2-5, with 8 positions matching TRBD2. V shed 5 bases, J shed 5 bases, and the junction held 10 bases outside the gene matches. The CDR3 contains 14 residues. Germline CDR1 DFQATT, CDR2 SNEGSKA (reference sequence).

In the case of this clonotype: A much larger clone lies one base from this, so it may be a read error. V and J are TRBV20-1 and TRBJ2-1, with D perhaps matching TRBD2 (6 bases). The CDR3 is 16 residues long. The germline gives CDR1 DFQATT, CDR2 SNEGSKA (reference sequence). CDR3 DNA: TGCATTGCTAGACCCGCTAGCGTTAAGGACTACAATGAGCAGTTCTTC. It is translated as CIARPASVKDYNEQFF.

This clonotype was observed a handful of times. The J gene is TRBJ2-1, the V gene TRBV28; 9 positions match TRBD1. V was clipped by 6 bases and J by 4 bases; unmatched bases: 7. Germline lookup yields CDR1 MDHEN and CDR2 SYDVKM. The CDR3 is 15 residues long. In DNA form, the CDR3 reads TGTGCCAGCAGCCCGGACAGGGGAAGATACAATGAGCAGTTCTTC. Its translation is CASSPDRGRYNEQFF.

The V and J genes are TRBV7-8 and TRBJ1-1; no firm D call. Germline CDR1 and CDR2: SGHVS and FQNEAQ. The CDR3 consists of 16 residues. V lost 5 bases, J lost 0 bases, and 16 bases lay in between. In nucleotides, the CDR3 is TGTGCCAGCAGCCCCACGAAGCCACACATGAACACTGAAGCTTTCTTT. It is translated as CASSPTKPHMNTEAFF.

The rearrangement joins TRBV20-1 to TRBJ2-5; 11 bases fit TRBD1. The junction had 7 bases not matched to a gene; V was cut back by 3 bases and J by 1 base. This CDR3 contains 16 residues. The germline V gene encodes CDR1 DFQATT and CDR2 SNEGSKA (reference sequence). The CDR3 nucleotides are TGCAGTGCTAGTAGGGACAGGGGGGCCTTCCAAGAGACCCAGTACTTC. As protein: CSASRDRGAFQETQYF.

This rearrangement joins TRBV20-1 to TRBJ2-2, with 9 positions matching TRBD1. The CDR3 has 15 amino acids. Trimming cost V 6 bases and J 1 base; bases outside gene matches: 6. CDR1 DFQATT and CDR2 SNEGSKA come from the germline V gene (reference sequence). The CDR3 region has the DNA TGCAGTGCGGTGGACAGGGGCGTGAACACCGGGGAGCTGTTTTTT. This translates into CSAVDRGVNTGELFF.

This clonotype was detected a few times. The chain has TRBV21-1 and TRBJ1-4. TRBV21-1 corresponds to a pseudogene. The CDR3 contains 15 residues. CDR3 amino acids: CASSYRHSTNEKLFF. In DNA, the CDR3 is TGTGCCAGCAGCTACCGACATTCAACTAATGAAAAACTGTTTTTT.

This clonotype was seen repeatedly, ten times or more. The rearrangement joins TRBV7-8 to TRBJ1-1; D is ambiguous. Germline lookup yields CDR1 SGHVS and CDR2 FQNEAQ. This CDR3 contains 13 residues. Trimming removed 3 bases from V and 4 bases from J, with 9 bases in between. The CDR3 nucleotides are TGTGCCAGCAGCTTTTACGTGGGCACTGAAGCTTTCTTT. Its protein product is CASSFYVGTEAFF.

The chain carries TRBV20-1 and TRBJ2-1, with 11 bases matching TRBD1. Trimming cost V 6 bases and J 4 bases; bases outside gene matches: 8. The CDR3 runs to 15 residues. CDR1 and CDR2 (germline): DFQATT, SNEGSKA (reference sequence). Here the CDR3 reads CSATNRDRGYNEQFF. CDR3 bases: TGCAGTGCAACAAACCGGGACAGGGGGTACAATGAGCAGTTCTTC.

This clonotype was found a few times. The rearrangement joins TRBV18 to TRBJ2-7, with 9 bases fitting TRBD2. This CDR3 has 15 residues. Trimming at V came to 1 base and at J to 4 bases, leaving 5 bases not matched to a gene. Germline CDR1 is KGHSH and CDR2 is LQKENI. The DNA of the CDR3 is TGTGCCAGCTCACCACTAGCGGGAGTAAATTACGAGCAGTACTTC. Translation gives CASSPLAGVNYEQYF.

In its sample, this clonotype was seen a few times. The rearrangement uses TRBV21-1 and TRBJ2-7; the table gives TRBD1 as D, unverified against the DNA. TRBV21-1 is a pseudogene. The CDR3 is 19 residues long. CDR3 in amino acids: CASSKILDRPILRSYEQYF. CDR3 bases: TGTGCCAGCAGCAAGATTCTGGACAGACCTATCCTACGGTCCTACGAGCAGTACTTC.

This clonotype has a count of ten or more. This chain links TRBV28 with TRBJ2-7; TRBD2 might be the D (5 bases). V dropped 3 bases and J dropped 2 bases, with 11 bases sitting between them. The CDR3 consists of 14 residues. The germline V gene encodes CDR1 MDHEN and CDR2 SYDVKM. In DNA, the CDR3 is TGTGCCAGCAGTTTTTCGCGGGCTACCTACGAGCAGTACTTC. Its protein product is CASSFSRATYEQYF.

This clonotype was detected only a few times. The V call is TRBV30, the J call TRBJ2-5, with D uncertain. V lost 1 base and J 4 bases, leaving 19 bases between the germline ends. This CDR3 region has 16 residues. Per germline, CDR1 GTSNPN and CDR2 SVGIG (reference sequence). Here the CDR3 reads CAWSEGTMRLLETQYF. The CDR3 nucleotides read TGTGCCTGGAGTGAGGGAACTATGAGGCTCCTAGAGACCCAGTACTTC.

This chain joins TRBV20-1 and TRBJ2-1, with D tentatively TRBD2 (5 bases). CDR1 and CDR2 from the germline V gene are DFQATT and SNEGSKA (reference sequence). The CDR3 runs to 15 residues. V gave up 0 bases and J gave up 3 bases, with 12 bases separating them. The CDR3 region is CSARDLLDFYNEQFF. The CDR3 nucleotides read TGCAGTGCTAGAGATTTATTGGACTTCTACAATGAGCAGTTCTTC.

A few counts support this clonotype. The chain carries TRBV20-1 and TRBJ2-1, with D perhaps matching TRBD2 (6 bases). Germline V gives CDR1 DFQATT, CDR2 SNEGSKA (reference sequence). The CDR3 is 14 amino acids. V gave up 0 bases and J gave up 7 bases, with 13 bases separating them. DNA of the CDR3: TGCAGTGCTAGAGATCTCGGGAGCGGGAATGAGCAGTTCTTC. Its protein is CSARDLGSGNEQFF.

This clonotype was counted a few times. This chain connects TRBV19 to TRBJ2-7; TRBD1 matches at 8 bases. The germline V gene has CDR1 LNHDA and CDR2 SQIVND (reference sequence). Germline trimming cut 2 bases from V and 2 bases from J; bases unmatched to any gene: 11. This CDR3 spans 17 amino acids. The CDR3 protein is CASSIRGWWTGTYEQYF. The CDR3 DNA reads TGTGCCAGTAGTATAAGAGGATGGTGGACAGGGACCTACGAGCAGTACTTC.

This clonotype has at least ten counts. The rearrangement joins TRBV20-1 to TRBJ2-7; unclear D gene. The CDR3 totals 11 residues. Germline V gene data show CDR1 as DFQATT and CDR2 as SNEGSKA (reference sequence). The V gene lost 3 bases and the J gene lost 3 bases, with 6 bases spanning the gap. The CDR3: CSARVGYEQYF. CDR3 nucleotides: TGCAGTGCTAGGGTCGGCTACGAGCAGTACTTC.

V is TRBV21-1 and J is TRBJ2-7; the table's D call of TRBD1 was not tested on the DNA. TRBV21-1 is reported as a pseudogene. This CDR3 is built from 16 residues. The DNA of the CDR3 is TGTGCCAGCAGCCTACGAGAAACCCGGGACGCCGAAGAGCAGTACTTC. Translating it yields CASSLRETRDAEEQYF.

This clonotype was seen a handful of times. In DNA, the CDR3 is TGTGCCAGCACTACGGTACGGGACCACTCCTACGAGCAGTACTTC. It yields the protein CASTTVRDHSYEQYF. This rearrangement joins TRBV21-1 to TRBJ2-7; the table's D gene call, TRBD1, was not cross checked with the DNA. TRBV21-1 is recorded as a pseudogene. This CDR3 region has 15 residues.

Only a few counts were recorded for this clonotype. J is TRBJ2-7 and V is TRBV4-3, with 10 bases that match TRBD2. The CDR3 has 19 residues. CDR1 and CDR2 from the germline V gene are LGHNA and YSLEER. V shed 3 bases, J shed 2 bases, and the junction held 16 bases outside the gene matches. The DNA of the CDR3 is TGCGCCAGCAGCCACTGGGAGGCGGGGCTAGCGGGAGATCCCTACGAGCAGTACTTC. This translates into CASSHWEAGLAGDPYEQYF.